This TCR beta chain emerged from a study of T cell repertoires in cytomegalovirus infection. The overall study: Recently identified HLA-C-restricted CMV epitopes were among the peptides used. Public TCR beta signature analysis indicated the presence of both CMV infection and matching HLA type.

General observations from the study: CMV carriers having the relevant HLA were flagged by cumulative public TCR beta family frequency. Predominance within the ex vivo response was attributable to HLA-C-restricted CMV-specific TCR beta clonotypes.

From the reads, TCRdb called clonotypes with MiXCR, one entry per CDR3 protein. This table has roughly 920,000 distinct CDR3 sequences, around 31% appearing once. The CDR3 contains 14 residues. The germline V gene encodes CDR1 MNHEY and CDR2 SVGAGI. The V and J ends lost 2 bases and 0 bases respectively, with 7 bases between them. A word on this clonotype: As yet, its antigen is unknown.

The V and J genes are TRBV6-5 and TRBJ1-2, with no clear D. The clonotype was recovered from a human donor in good health (CMV status not recorded). Some clones in this sample may be carry-over from other donors' samples. The input for sequencing was cultured CD8+ T cells from PBMCs, taken from culture after CMV antigen stimulation. CDR3 residues: CASSYDPANYGYTF. The CDR3 DNA reads as TGTGCCAGCAGTTACGACCCCGCTAACTATGGCTACACCTTC.